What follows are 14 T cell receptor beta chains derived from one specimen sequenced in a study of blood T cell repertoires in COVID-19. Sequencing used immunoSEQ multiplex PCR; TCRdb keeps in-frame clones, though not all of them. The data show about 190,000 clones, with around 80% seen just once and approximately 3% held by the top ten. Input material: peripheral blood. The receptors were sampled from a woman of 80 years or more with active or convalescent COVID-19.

CDR3 in amino acids: CASSAARETEAFF. The CDR3 DNA sequence: TGTGCCAGCAGTGCCGCCAGGGAAACTGAAGCTTTCTTT. J is TRBJ1-1 and V is TRBV2; TRBD1 is a possible D gene (5 bases). The V end was cut by 4 bases, the J end by 5 bases, with 11 bases between. Germline CDR1 reads SNHLY; CDR2 reads FYNNEI. The length of the CDR3 is 13 residues.

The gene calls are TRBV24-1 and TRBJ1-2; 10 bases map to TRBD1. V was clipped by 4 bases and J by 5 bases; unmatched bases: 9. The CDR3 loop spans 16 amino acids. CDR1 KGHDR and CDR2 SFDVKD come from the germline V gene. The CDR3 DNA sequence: TGTGCCACCAGTGACCCCGGGACAGGGGAGAGTTATGGCTACACCTTC. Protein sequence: CATSDPGTGESYGYTF.

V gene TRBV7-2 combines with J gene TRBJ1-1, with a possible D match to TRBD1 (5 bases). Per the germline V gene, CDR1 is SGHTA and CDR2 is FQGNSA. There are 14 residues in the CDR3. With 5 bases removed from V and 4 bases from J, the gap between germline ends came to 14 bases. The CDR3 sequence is CASSPLGGSTEAFF. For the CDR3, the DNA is TGTGCCAGCAGCCCGCTGGGGGGAAGCACTGAAGCTTTCTTT.

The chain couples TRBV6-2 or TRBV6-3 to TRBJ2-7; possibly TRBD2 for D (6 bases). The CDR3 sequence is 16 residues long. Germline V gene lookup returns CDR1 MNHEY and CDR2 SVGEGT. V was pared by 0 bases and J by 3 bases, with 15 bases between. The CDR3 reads CASSYSTGLLGYEQYF. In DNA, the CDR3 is TGTGCCAGCAGTTACTCGACGGGACTCCTGGGCTACGAGCAGTACTTC.

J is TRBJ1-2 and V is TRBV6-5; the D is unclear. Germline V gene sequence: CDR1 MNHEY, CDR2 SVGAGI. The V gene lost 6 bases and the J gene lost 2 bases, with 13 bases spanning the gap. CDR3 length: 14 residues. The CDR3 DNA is TGTGCCAGCAGATCCCGGGGAGAGAACTATGGCTACACCTTC. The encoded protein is CASRSRGENYGYTF.

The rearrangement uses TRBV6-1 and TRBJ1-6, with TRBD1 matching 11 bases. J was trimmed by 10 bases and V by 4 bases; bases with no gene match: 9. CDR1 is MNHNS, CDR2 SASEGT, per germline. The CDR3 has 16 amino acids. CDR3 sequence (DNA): TGTGCCAGCAGTGCCCGGACGGGACAGGGGGGATCACCCCTCCACTTT. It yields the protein CASSARTGQGGSPLHF.

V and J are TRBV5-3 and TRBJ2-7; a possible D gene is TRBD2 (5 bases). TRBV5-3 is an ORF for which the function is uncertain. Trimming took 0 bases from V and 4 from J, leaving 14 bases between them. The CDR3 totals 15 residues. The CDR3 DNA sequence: TGTGCCAGAAGCTTGGACGGAACACCGGGATACGAGCAGTACTTC. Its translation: CARSLDGTPGYEQYF.

The CDR3 protein is CASSLTSGGGSEQFF. CDR3 sequence (DNA): TGTGCCAGCAGCTTAACTAGCGGGGGTGGGAGTGAGCAGTTCTTC. V and J are TRBV7-2 and TRBJ2-1; 11 bases fit TRBD2. The J segment lost 9 bases and the V segment lost 2 bases, leaving 6 bases of the junction unmatched. Germline V CDR1 and CDR2: SGHTA, FQGNSA. The CDR3 spans 15 residues. The whole variable domain, remainder taken from reference TRBV7-2 and TRBJ2-1, is GAGVSQSPSNKVTEKGKDVELRCDPISGHTALYWYRQSLGQGLEFLIYFQGNSAPDKSGLPSDRFSAERTGGSVSTLTIQRTQQEDSAVYLCASSLTSGGGSEQFFGPGTRLTVL.

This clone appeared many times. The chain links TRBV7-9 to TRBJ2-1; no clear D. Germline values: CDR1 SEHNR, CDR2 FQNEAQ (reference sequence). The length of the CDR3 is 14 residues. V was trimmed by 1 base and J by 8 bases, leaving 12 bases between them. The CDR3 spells CASSLVNSLDEQFF. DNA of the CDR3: TGTGCCAGCAGCTTAGTTAATAGCCTCGATGAGCAGTTCTTC.

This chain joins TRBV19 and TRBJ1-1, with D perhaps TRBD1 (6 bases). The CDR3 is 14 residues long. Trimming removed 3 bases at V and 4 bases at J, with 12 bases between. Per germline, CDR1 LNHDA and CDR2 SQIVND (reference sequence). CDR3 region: CASSMWQGITEAFF. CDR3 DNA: TGTGCCAGTAGTATGTGGCAGGGGATCACTGAAGCTTTCTTT.

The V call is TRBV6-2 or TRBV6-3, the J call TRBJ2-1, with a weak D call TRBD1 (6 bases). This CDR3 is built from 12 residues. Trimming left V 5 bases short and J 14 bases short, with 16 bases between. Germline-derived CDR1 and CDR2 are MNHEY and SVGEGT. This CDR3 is CASSVRGRIKFF. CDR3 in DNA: TGTGCCAGCAGTGTCAGGGGACGTATAAAGTTCTTC.

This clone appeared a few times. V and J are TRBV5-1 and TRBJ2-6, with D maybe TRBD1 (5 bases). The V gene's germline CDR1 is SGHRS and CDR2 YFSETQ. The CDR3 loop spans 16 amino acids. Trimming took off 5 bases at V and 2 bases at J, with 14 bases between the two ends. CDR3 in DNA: TGCGCCAGCAGTCGGACCACAGGACCTGGGGCCAACGTCCTGACTTTC. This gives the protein CASSRTTGPGANVLTF.

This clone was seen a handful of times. DNA of the CDR3: TGTGCCACCAGCAGTTCGTCGGTGTTTTACACTGAAGCTTTCTTT. It yields the protein CATSSSSVFYTEAFF. The chain couples TRBV15 to TRBJ1-1, with D hard to call. This CDR3 contains 15 residues. Trimming shortened V by 3 bases and J by 3 bases, and 14 bases separated the two germline ends. Germline-derived CDR1 and CDR2 are LNHNV and YYDKDF (reference sequence).

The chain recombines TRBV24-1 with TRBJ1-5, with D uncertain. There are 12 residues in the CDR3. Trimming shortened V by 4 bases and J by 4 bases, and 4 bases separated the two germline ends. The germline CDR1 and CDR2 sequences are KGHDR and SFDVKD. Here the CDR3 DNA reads TGTGCCACCAGTGACACTAATCAGCCCCAGCATTTT. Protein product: CATSDTNQPQHF.